This TCR beta chain was captured by sequencing in a study of control samples from healthy donors and cancer patients. The CDR3 length is 15 residues. Trimming stripped 6 bases from V and 5 bases from J, with 16 bases between. Germline assignment: CDR1 LNHDA and CDR2 SQIVND (reference sequence). Clones were read by immunoSEQ multiplex PCR, and TCRdb kept only the in-frame ones, dropping some. The repertoire holds 100,000 to 150,000 clones, with 80% to 90% as singletons. The V call is TRBV19, the J call TRBJ2-2; the D gene is possibly TRBD1 (6 bases). This TCR was recovered from a man between 60 and 75 years old in good health. Sequenced input: blood. The chain's CDR3 is CASRPQGIITGELFF. Here the CDR3 DNA reads TGTGCCAGTAGGCCGCAGGGGATTATTACCGGGGAGCTGTTTTTT.